Each of the 5 T cell receptor beta chains below was sequenced from the same sample in a study of cytomegalovirus exposure and HLA in healthy donors listed by TCRdb under 2017. The method was the immunoSEQ multiplex PCR assay. For the multiplex PCR, a mixture combining 60 forward primers for TCR Vbeta segments and 13 reverse primers for TCR Jbeta segments was used. The clones in this table, taken by TCRdb from immuneACCESS, are in-frame only. Not every clone is retained; where verified, under half of the shortfall comes from an unresolved V gene, and the cause of the rest is unknown. The sample table contains 100,000 to 150,000 clones; only one count was recorded for about four fifths of them. Roughly 3.5% of the sample goes to the ten largest clones. The source material was PBMCs. These receptor sequences come from a middle-aged woman in good health and CMV-seropositive.

The chain recombines TRBV7-2 with TRBJ2-7; no clear D. V lost 3 bases and J lost 2, with 20 bases in between. Looked up from germline, CDR1 is SGHTA and CDR2 is FQGNSA. CDR3 length equals 17 residues. CDR3 DNA: TGTGCCAGCAGCTTCCCCTCGTTGTTGTGGCAGACCTACGAGCAGTACTTC. Protein sequence: CASSFPSLLWQTYEQYF.

V is TRBV19 and J is TRBJ2-2, with 7 bases matching TRBD2. The germline gives CDR1 LNHDA, CDR2 SQIVND (reference sequence). J lost 1 base, V lost 0 bases, and 2 bases had no gene match. This CDR3 is built from 16 residues. CDR3 loop: CASSIELAQNTGELFF. CDR3 coding DNA: TGTGCCAGTAGTATAGAACTAGCGCAGAACACCGGGGAGCTGTTTTTT.

This clone is medium-sized (0.01 to 0.1%) by share. The chain couples TRBV25-1 to TRBJ2-1; 12 nucleotides match TRBD1. Germline V gene data show CDR1 as MGHDK and CDR2 as SYGVNS. Unmatched junction bases numbered 8, after V lost 2 bases and J lost 6 bases. The CDR3 has 17 amino acids. In nucleotides, the CDR3 is TGTGCCAGCAGTGAAGGGGACAGGGGGCGCTACGGCAATGAGCAGTTCTTC. This translates into CASSEGDRGRYGNEQFF.

The chain joins TRBV6-6 to TRBJ2-7; 10 bases map to TRBD2. J gave up 5 bases and V 8 bases, and 12 bases lay outside the gene matches. Germline CDR1 MNHNY, CDR2 SVGAGI (reference sequence). This CDR3 comprises 15 residues. CDR3 bases: TGTGCCAGCCGGAAATTAGCGGGAGGAACGGACGAGCAGTACTTC. Its protein is CASRKLAGGTDEQYF.

There are a few counts of this clone. Here the CDR3 reads CASSPQGGYEQYF. CDR3 in DNA: TGTGCCAGCTCACCCCAGGGTGGGTACGAGCAGTACTTC. The chain joins TRBV18 to TRBJ2-7; maybe TRBD1 (5 bases). The germline V and J ends were trimmed by 3 bases and 4 bases, with 10 bases remaining between them. The germline V gene has CDR1 KGHSH and CDR2 LQKENI. The CDR3 spans 13 residues.